This T cell receptor (beta chain) came from a study of OX40 agonist ivuxolimab in advanced cancers. Comments on this clone: As yet, its antigen is unknown.

Study observations and caveats: On average, CD8+ T cells had more expanded clones than CD4+.

Produced via immunoSEQ multiplex PCR; TCRdb's table is partial and in-frame only. The sample consists of about 44,000 clones, around 93% of them appearing once. The starting material was CD4+ or CD8+ T cells sorted from blood, obtained in a trial of the OX40 agonist ivuxolimab. The sequence derives from an adult with an advanced solid tumor such as melanoma, head and neck, liver or kidney cancer.

CDR3 sequence: CASGREKNIQYF. The CDR3 DNA reads TGCGCCAGCGGCAGGGAAAAAAACATTCAGTACTTC. The chain couples TRBV23-1 to TRBJ2-4; a weak D match, TRBD1 (5 bases). TRBV23-1 is recorded as an ORF, its role being uncertain. The CDR3 runs to 12 residues. Trimming removed 8 bases at V and 4 bases at J, with 9 bases between.